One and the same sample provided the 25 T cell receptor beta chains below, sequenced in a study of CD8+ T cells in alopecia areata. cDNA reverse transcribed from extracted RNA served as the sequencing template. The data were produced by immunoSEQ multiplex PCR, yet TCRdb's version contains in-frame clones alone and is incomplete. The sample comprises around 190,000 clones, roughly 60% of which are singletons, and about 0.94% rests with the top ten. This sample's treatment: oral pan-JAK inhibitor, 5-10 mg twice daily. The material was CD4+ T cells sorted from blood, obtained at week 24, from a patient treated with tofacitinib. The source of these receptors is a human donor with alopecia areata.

The CDR3 protein is CASSFHDRGPPVGYTF. Written as DNA, the CDR3 is TGTGCCAGCAGTTTCCACGACAGGGGGCCCCCAGTGGGCTACACCTTC. The V and J genes are TRBV6-5 and TRBJ1-2; 10 nucleotides match TRBD1. The CDR3 has 16 amino acids. The germline CDR1 and CDR2 sequences are MNHEY and SVGAGI. Trimming took 4 bases from V and 8 from J; bases not matched to a gene: 13.

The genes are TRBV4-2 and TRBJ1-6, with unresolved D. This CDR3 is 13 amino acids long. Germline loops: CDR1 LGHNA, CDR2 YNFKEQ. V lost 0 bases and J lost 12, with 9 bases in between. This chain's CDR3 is CASSQDKNEPLHF. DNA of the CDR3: TGTGCCAGCAGCCAAGATAAAAACGAACCCCTCCACTTT.

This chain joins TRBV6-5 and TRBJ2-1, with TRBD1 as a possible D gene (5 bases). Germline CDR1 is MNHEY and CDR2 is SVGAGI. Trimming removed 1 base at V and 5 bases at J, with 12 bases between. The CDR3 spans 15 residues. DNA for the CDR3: TGTGCCAGCAGTTACTTTGGGGCCCGGGACAATGAGCAGTTCTTC. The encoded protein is CASSYFGARDNEQFF.

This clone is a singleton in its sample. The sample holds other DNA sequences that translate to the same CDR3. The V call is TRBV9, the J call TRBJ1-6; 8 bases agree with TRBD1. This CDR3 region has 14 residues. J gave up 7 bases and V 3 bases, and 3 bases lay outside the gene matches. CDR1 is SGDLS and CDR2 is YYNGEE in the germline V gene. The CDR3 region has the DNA TGTGCCAGCAGCGCCGGGACAGGCAATTCACCCCTCCACTTT. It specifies CASSAGTGNSPLHF.

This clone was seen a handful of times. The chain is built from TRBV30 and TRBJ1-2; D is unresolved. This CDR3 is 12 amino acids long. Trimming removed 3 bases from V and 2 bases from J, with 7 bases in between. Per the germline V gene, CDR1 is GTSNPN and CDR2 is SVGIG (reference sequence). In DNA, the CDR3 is TGTGCCTGGAGCCTCAGGAACTATGGCTACACCTTC. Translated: CAWSLRNYGYTF.

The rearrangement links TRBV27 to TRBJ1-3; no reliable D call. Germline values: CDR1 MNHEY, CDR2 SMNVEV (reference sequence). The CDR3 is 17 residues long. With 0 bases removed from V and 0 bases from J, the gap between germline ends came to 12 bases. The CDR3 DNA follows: TGTGCCAGCAGTTTATCCCGATCAGGATACTCTGGAAACACCATATATTTT. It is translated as CASSLSRSGYSGNTIYF.

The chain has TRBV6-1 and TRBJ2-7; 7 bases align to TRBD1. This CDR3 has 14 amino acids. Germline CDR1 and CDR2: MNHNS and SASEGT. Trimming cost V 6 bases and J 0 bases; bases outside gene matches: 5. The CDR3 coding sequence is TGTGCCAGCAGGACCGGGACAGCCTCCTACGAGCAGTACTTC. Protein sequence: CASRTGTASYEQYF.

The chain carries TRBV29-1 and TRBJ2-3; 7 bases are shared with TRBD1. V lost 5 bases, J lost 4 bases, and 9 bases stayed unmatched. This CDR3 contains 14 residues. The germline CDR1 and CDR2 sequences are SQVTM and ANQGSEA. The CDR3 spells CSVPDRSTADTQYF. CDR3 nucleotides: TGCAGCGTTCCGGACAGGTCCACGGCAGATACGCAGTATTTT.

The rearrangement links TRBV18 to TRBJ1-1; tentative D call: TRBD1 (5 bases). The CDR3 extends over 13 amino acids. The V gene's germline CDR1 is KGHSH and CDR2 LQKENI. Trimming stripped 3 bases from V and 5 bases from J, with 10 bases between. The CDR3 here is CASSPSKGTEAFF. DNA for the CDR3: TGTGCCAGCTCACCGTCAAAGGGGACTGAAGCTTTCTTT. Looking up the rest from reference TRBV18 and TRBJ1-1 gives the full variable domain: NAGVMQNPRHLVRRRGQEARLRCSPMKGHSHVYWYRQLPEEGLKFMVYLQKENIIDESGMPKERFSAEFPKEGPSILRIQQVVRGDSAAYFCASSPSKGTEAFFGQGTRLTVV.

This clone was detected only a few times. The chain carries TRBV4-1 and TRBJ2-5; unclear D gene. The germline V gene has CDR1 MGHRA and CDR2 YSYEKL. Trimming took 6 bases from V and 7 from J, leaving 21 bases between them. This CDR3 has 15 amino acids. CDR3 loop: CASSPTGLPVGTQYF. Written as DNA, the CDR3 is TGCGCCAGCAGTCCCACCGGCCTACCGGTCGGGACCCAGTACTTC.

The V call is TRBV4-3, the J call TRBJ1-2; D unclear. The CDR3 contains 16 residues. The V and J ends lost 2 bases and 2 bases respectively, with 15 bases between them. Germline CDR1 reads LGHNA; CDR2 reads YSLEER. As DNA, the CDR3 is TGCGCCAGCAGCCAACTGGGTACAGAAGCGAACTATGGCTACACCTTC. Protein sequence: CASSQLGTEANYGYTF.

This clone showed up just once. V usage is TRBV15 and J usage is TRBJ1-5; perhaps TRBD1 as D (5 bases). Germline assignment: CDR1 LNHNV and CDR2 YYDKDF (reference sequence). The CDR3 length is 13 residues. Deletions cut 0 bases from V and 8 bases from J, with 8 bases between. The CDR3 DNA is TGTGCCACCAGCAGAGATGTGGGGGAGCCCCAGCATTTT. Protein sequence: CATSRDVGEPQHF.

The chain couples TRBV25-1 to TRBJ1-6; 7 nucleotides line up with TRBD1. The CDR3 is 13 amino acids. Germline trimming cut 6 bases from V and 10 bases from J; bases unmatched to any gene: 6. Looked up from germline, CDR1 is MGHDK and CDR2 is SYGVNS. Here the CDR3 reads CASSRDSTSPLHF. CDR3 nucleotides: TGTGCCAGCAGCAGGGACAGCACCTCACCCCTCCACTTT.

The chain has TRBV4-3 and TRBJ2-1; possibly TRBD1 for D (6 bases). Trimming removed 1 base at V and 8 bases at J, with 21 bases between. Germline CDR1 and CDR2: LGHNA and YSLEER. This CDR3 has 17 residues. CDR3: CASSQGAWGPQGDEQFF. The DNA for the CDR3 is TGCGCCAGCAGCCAAGGGGCCTGGGGGCCACAGGGCGATGAGCAGTTCTTC.

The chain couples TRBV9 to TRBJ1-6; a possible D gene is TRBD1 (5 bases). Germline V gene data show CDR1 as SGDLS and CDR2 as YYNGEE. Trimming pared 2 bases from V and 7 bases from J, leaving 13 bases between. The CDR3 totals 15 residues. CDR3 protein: CASSVADNFNSPLHF. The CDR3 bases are TGTGCCAGCAGCGTGGCGGACAATTTCAATTCACCCCTCCACTTT.

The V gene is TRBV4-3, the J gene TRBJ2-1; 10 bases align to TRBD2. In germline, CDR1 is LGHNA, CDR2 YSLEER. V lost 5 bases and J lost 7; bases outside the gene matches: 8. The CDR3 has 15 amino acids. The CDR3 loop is CASSFTGTSANEQFF. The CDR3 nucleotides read TGCGCCAGCAGCTTTACCGGGACTAGCGCAAATGAGCAGTTCTTC.

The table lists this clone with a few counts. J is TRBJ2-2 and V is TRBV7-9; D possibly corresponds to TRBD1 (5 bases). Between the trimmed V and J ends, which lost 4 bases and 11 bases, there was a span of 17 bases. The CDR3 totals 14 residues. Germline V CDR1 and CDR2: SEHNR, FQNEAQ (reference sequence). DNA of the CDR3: TGTGCCAGCAGCTCCCTAAGGGGTGGAGTCGAGCTGTTTTTT. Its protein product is CASSSLRGGVELFF. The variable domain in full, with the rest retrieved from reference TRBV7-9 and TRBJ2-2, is DTGVSQNPRHKITKRGQNVTFRCDPISEHNRLYWYRQTLGQGPEFLTYFQNEAQLEKSRLLSDRFSAERPKGSFSTLEIQRTEQGDSAMYLCASSSLRGGVELFFGEGSRLTVL.

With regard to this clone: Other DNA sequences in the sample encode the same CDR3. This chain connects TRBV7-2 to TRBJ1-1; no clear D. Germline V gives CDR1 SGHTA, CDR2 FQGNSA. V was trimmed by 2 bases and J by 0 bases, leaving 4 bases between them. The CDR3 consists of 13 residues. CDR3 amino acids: CASSLRMNTEAFF. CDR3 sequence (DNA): TGTGCCAGCAGCTTAAGGATGAACACTGAAGCTTTCTTT.

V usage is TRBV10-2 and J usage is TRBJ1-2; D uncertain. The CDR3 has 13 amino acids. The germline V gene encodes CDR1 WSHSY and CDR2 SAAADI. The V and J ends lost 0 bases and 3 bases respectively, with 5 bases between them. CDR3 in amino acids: CASSESTHYGYTF. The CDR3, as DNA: TGCGCCAGCAGTGAGTCGACGCACTATGGCTACACCTTC.

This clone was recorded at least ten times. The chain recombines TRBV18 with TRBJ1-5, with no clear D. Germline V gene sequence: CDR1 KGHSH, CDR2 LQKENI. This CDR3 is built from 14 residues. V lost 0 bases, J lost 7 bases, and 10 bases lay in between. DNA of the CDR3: TGTGCCAGCTCACCACCCGGTCGCCCCCAGCCCCAGCATTTT. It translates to CASSPPGRPQPQHF.

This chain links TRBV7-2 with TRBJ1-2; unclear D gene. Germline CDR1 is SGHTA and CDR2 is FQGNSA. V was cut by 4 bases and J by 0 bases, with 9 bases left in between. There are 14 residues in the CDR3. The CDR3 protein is CASSYRRANYGYTF. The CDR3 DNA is TGTGCCAGCAGCTACAGACGAGCTAACTATGGCTACACCTTC.

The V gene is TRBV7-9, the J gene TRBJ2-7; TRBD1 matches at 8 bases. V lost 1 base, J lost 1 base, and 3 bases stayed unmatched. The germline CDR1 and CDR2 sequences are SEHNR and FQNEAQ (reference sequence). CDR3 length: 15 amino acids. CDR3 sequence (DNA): TGTGCCAGCAGCTTAGTCGGGGACAGGTCCTACGAGCAGTACTTC. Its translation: CASSLVGDRSYEQYF.

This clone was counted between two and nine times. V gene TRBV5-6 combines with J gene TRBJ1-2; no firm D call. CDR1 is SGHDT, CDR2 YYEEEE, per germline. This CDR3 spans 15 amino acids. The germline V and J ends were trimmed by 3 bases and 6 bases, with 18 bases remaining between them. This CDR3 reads CASSSPGRAGNGYTF. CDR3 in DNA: TGTGCCAGCAGCTCGCCGGGGAGGGCCGGGAATGGCTACACCTTC.

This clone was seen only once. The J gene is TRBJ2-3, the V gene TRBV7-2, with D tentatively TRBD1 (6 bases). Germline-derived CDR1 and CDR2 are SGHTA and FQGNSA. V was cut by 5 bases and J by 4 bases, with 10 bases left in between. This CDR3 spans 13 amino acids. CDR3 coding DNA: TGTGCCAGCAGCCCAGACAGGCCAGATACGCAGTATTTT. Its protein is CASSPDRPDTQYF.

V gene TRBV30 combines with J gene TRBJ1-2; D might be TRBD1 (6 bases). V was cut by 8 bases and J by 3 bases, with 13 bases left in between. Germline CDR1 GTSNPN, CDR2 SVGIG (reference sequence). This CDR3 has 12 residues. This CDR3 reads CAGNREYYGYTF. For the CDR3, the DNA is TGTGCCGGCAACAGGGAATACTATGGCTACACCTTC.